This T cell receptor beta chain emerged from a study of T-cell memory formation after mild COVID-19. TCRdb analysed the 5' RACE reads with MiXCR anew, one entry per CDR3 protein. The sample contains tens of thousands of distinct CDR3 sequences, roughly 13% of which appear only once. Trimming cost V 5 bases and J 9 bases, with 14 bases left between them. Germline assignment: CDR1 MNHNY and CDR2 SVGAGI (reference sequence). CDR3 length equals 12 residues. The receptor's source is a man between 18 and 35 years old who had mild COVID-19 (a few samples of this study predate the infection). Cell type and time point are not known. The sequencing input was PBMCs or a T cell subset sorted from them (not recorded which). The chain recombines TRBV6-6 with TRBJ2-7; D unclear. Written as DNA, the CDR3 is TGTGCCAGCAGTACTAATCGGGCCAGGCAGTACTTC. Its protein is CASSTNRARQYF.